The T cell receptor beta chain under discussion was sequenced for a study of blood T cell repertoires in COVID-19. Seattle patients were enrolled during active infection and followed longitudinally. Clones were sequenced by immunoSEQ multiplex PCR, and TCRdb holds only the in-frame ones, with some missing. The sample includes 150,000 to 160,000 clones, around 85% of them seen just once. The V gene end was trimmed by 6 bases and the J gene end by 5 bases; junction bases not matched to a gene: 6. The V gene's germline CDR1 is LNHDA and CDR2 SQIVND (reference sequence). This CDR3 has 14 residues. This clone was seen only once.

The source material was peripheral blood. This chain connects TRBV19 to TRBJ1-4; 7 bases line up with TRBD1. This receptor was identified in a man aged 60 to 69 with COVID-19, enrolled during active disease. The CDR3 loop reads CASRGTVYNEKLFF. CDR3 nucleotides: TGTGCCAGTAGGGGGACAGTATACAATGAAAAACTGTTTTTT.